This T cell receptor beta chain was documented in a study of OX40 agonist ivuxolimab in advanced cancers. Whole-study context: Patients enrolled in dose escalation were diagnosed with hepatocellular carcinoma, melanoma, renal cell or head and neck cancer. Cohort: approximately 83% men, mean age 60, aged about 23 to 80.

Study-wide results and caveats: Researchers did not determine the expanded peripheral T cells' antigen specificity.

The V segment lost 3 bases and the J segment 4 bases; nucleotides outside the gene matches: 4. The CDR3 runs to 15 residues. Germline V gives CDR1 SGDLS, CDR2 YYNGEE. Assay used: immunoSEQ multiplex PCR; TCRdb lists only in-frame clones, some missing. The profile shows 80,000 to 95,000 clones, 91% of them singletons. Of note for this clone: Its antigen remains unidentified.

Sampled blood was obtained at baseline, cycle 4 day 1, and cycle 7 day 1. The receptor's source is an adult with an advanced solid tumor such as melanoma, head and neck, liver or kidney cancer. The chain uses TRBV9 and TRBJ1-3; 10 bases agree with TRBD1. Sequences were derived from CD4+ or CD8+ T cells sorted from blood, sampled in a trial of the OX40 agonist ivuxolimab. In DNA form, the CDR3 reads TGTGCCAGCAGCGCAGGGACAGGGGCGGGAAACACCATATATTTT. As protein: CASSAGTGAGNTIYF.